Listed below are T cell receptor beta chains from one sample, sequenced in a study of blood T cell repertoires in COVID-19. Assay: immunoSEQ multiplex PCR; the TCRdb copy retains only in-frame clones and omits some. The table includes more than 95,000 clones, roughly nine tenths detected once. The sample was peripheral blood. The receptors stem from a human donor in a cohort sampled during active COVID-19. Each CDR3 is given with its conserved first and last residue. The D gene is left open where the match is weak. Size is stated for part of the rows, as once, few or many counts, or as a class when the clone is expanded.

abundance,d_gene,j_gene,len,v_gene,CDR3nt,CDR3aa
.,.,TRBJ2-4,13,TRBV27,TGTGCCAGCAGTTCGGGACTTTTGAACATTCAGTACTTC,CASSSGLLNIQYF
.,.,TRBJ1-2,15,TRBV6-5,TGTGCCAGCGGGAGTATCCCCCTCCTGAGCTATGGCTACACCTTC,CASGSIPLLSYGYTF
.,.,TRBJ2-6,14,TRBV10-2,TGCGCCAGCAGTGTTACAGGAACCGCCAACGTCCTGACTTTC,CASSVTGTANVLTF
.,TRBD1,TRBJ1-1,11,TRBV5-1,TGCGCCAGCAGGTGGGACAGCGAAGCTTTCTTT,CASRWDSEAFF
.,.,TRBJ1-4,15,TRBV5-5,TGTGCCAGCAGCGTCGGGGGTGTAGCTAATGAAAAACTGTTTTTT,CASSVGGVANEKLFF
.,.,TRBJ2-1,13,TRBV19,TGTGCCAGTAGCCGCTCACTTTACAATGAGCAGTTCTTC,CASSRSLYNEQFF
.,.,TRBJ2-7,15,TRBV6-6,TGTGCCAGCAGTTCCGCCGGGTCAACCTTCTACGAGCAGTACTTC,CASSSAGSTFYEQYF
.,.,TRBJ2-1,16,TRBV7-2,TGTGCCAGCAGCTTAGTTGAGCGGAGCTCCTACAATGAGCAGTTCTTC,CASSLVERSSYNEQFF
.,TRBD1,TRBJ1-3,17,TRBV10-3,TGTGCCATCAGTGACCCAGAACAGGGGTTCTCTGGAAACACCATATATTTT,CAISDPEQGFSGNTIYF
.,.,TRBJ1-1,14,TRBV6-2/TRBV6-3,TGTGCCAGCAGTTACAATAAGCTAGGTGTTGAAGCTTTCTTT,CASSYNKLGVEAFF
.,.,TRBJ1-3,16,TRBV28,TGTGCCAGCAGTTTATGGAGGTACGGCGAGGGAAACACCATATATTTT,CASSLWRYGEGNTIYF
many,TRBD1,TRBJ1-3,14,TRBV10-1,TGCGCCAGCAGTGAGTCGGGACAGGGAAACACCATATATTTT,CASSESGQGNTIYF
.,TRBD2,TRBJ2-3,20,TRBV5-8,TGTGCCAGCAGGCTATGGGGACTAGCGGGGTCTCTTACCGCCACAGATACGCAGTATTTT,CASRLWGLAGSLTATDTQYF
.,.,TRBJ2-7,12,TRBV5-1,TGCGCCAGCAGCTTGGGCGGACAGGAGCAGTACTTC,CASSLGGQEQYF
.,.,TRBJ2-1,14,TRBV18,TGTGCCAGCTCATTCGGACCGGGACACGGTGAGCAGTTCTTC,CASSFGPGHGEQFF
.,.,TRBJ1-5,22,TRBV6-6,TGTGCCAGCAGTCTGAGGGAGGCAGGATCCTTAAAAGGCCGATATAGCAATCAGCCCCAGCATTTT,CASSLREAGSLKGRYSNQPQHF
.,.,TRBJ2-1,15,TRBV6-5,TGTGCCAGCTACACCAGGTGGTCGGGGGACAATGAGCAGTTCTTC,CASYTRWSGDNEQFF
.,.,TRBJ1-1,14,TRBV19,TGTGCCAGTAGTGCGGGACGGGGGAACACTGAAGCTTTCTTT,CASSAGRGNTEAFF
.,.,TRBJ2-5,13,TRBV6-5,TGTGCCAGCAGTTACCCTAACCAAGAGACCCAGTACTTC,CASSYPNQETQYF
.,.,TRBJ2-2,13,TRBV28,TGTGCCAGCAGTCGGGGGATAACCGGGGAGCTGTTTTTT,CASSRGITGELFF
.,.,TRBJ1-1,12,TRBV30,TGTGCCTGGAGTGGACAGGTACCTGAAGCTTTCTTT,CAWSGQVPEAFF
.,.,TRBJ1-2,13,TRBV12-3/TRBV12-4,TGTGCCAGTCTAGGCGGTCTCAACTATGGCTACACCTTC,CASLGGLNYGYTF